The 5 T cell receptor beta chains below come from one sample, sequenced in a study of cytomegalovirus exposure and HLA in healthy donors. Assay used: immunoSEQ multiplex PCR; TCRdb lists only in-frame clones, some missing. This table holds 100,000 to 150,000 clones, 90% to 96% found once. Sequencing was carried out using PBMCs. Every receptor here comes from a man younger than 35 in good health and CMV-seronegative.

CDR3 nucleotide sequence: TGTGCCAGCAGCGCGACCGGACAGTGGGGTAGGGAGACCCAGTACTTC. Amino acid sequence: CASSATGQWGRETQYF. The chain joins TRBV9 to TRBJ2-5; perhaps TRBD1 as D (6 bases). Trimming stripped 3 bases from V and 5 bases from J, with 20 bases between. Per germline, CDR1 SGDLS and CDR2 YYNGEE. This CDR3 has 16 amino acids.

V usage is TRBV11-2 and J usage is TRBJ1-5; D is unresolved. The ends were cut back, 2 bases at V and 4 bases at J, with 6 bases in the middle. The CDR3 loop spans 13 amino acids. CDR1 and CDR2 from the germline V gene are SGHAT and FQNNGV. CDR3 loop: CASSLSSNQPQHF. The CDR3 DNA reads TGTGCCAGCAGCTTAAGCTCGAATCAGCCCCAGCATTTT. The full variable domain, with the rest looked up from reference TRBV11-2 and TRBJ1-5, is EAGVAQSPRYKIIEKRQSVAFWCNPISGHATLYWYQQILGQGPKLLIQFQNNGVVDDSQLPKDRFSAERLKGVDSTLKIQPAKLEDSAVYLCASSLSSNQPQHFGDGTRLSIL.

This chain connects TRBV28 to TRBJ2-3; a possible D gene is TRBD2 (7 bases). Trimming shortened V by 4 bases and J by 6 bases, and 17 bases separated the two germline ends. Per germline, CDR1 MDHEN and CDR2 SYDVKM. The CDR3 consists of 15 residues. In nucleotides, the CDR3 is TGTGCCAGCAGTTCCCTAAGGGGGGGAGATGATACGCAGTATTTT. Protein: CASSSLRGGDDTQYF.

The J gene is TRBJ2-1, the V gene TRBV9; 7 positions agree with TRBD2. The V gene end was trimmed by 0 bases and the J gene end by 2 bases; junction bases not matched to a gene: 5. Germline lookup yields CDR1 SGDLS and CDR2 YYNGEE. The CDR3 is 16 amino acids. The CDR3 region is CASSVGWGRAYNEQFF. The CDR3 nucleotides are TGTGCCAGCAGCGTAGGTTGGGGGAGGGCCTACAATGAGCAGTTCTTC. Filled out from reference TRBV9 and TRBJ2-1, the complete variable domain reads DSGVTQTPKHLITATGQRVTLRCSPRSGDLSVYWYQQSLDQGLQFLIQYYNGEERAKGNILERFSAQQFPDLHSELNLSSLELGDSALYFCASSVGWGRAYNEQFFGPGTRLTVL.

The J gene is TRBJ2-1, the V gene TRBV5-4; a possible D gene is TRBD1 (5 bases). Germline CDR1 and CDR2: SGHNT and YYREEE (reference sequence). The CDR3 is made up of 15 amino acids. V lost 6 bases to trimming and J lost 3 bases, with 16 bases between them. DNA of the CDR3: TGTGCCAGCACGGTGGGGCTTGTGAGCTACAATGAGCAGTTCTTC. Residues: CASTVGLVSYNEQFF.